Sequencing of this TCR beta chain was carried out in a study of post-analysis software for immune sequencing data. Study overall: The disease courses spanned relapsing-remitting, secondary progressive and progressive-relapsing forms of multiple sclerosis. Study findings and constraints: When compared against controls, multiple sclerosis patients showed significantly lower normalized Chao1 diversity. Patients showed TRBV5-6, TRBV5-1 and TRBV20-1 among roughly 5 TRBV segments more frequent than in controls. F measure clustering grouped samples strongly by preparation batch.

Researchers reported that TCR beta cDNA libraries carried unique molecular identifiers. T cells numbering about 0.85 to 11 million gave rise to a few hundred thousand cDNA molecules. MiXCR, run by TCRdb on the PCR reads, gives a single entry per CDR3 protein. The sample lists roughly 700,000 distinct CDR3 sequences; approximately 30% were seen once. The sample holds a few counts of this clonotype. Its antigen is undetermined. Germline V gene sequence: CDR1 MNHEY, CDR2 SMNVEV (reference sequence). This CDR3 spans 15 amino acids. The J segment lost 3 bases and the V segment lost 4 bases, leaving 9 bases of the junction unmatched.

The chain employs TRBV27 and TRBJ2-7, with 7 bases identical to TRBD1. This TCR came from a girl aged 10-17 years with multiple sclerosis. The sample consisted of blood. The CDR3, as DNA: TGTGCCAGCAGTTCAACGACAGGGCTACACTACGAGCAGTACTTC. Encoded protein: CASSSTTGLHYEQYF.